These T cell receptor beta chains were read from a single sample in a study of T cell repertoires in cytomegalovirus infection. In TCRdb, the reads were re-called with MiXCR into one record per CDR3 protein. The repertoire holds about 500,000 distinct CDR3 sequences, with 25% to 35% as singletons. No antigen is known for these receptors. The sequences come from cultured PBMCs, collected from culture after CMV antigen stimulation. These receptors came from a human donor in good health (CMV status not recorded). Some clones in this sample may be carry-over from other donors' samples. Each CDR3 is given with its conserved first and last residue. D genes are given only for firm matches. Clone sizes are given selectively: once, few, many, or a class where the clone is expanded.

clone size: many
J gene: TRBJ2-3
V gene: TRBV11-2
D gene: -
CDR3 protein: CASSRSPQIGDTQYF
CDR3 DNA: TGTGCCAGCAGCCGCTCGCCTCAGATAGGAGATACGCAGTATTTT

clone size: many
J gene: TRBJ1-5
V gene: TRBV7-2
D gene: -
CDR3 protein: CASSNIGSNQPQHF
CDR3 DNA: TGTGCCAGCAGTAACATCGGTAGCAATCAGCCCCAGCATTTT

clone size: -
J gene: TRBJ1-2
V gene: TRBV20-1
D gene: TRBD1
CDR3 protein: CSASGQGEGYTF
CDR3 DNA: TGCAGTGCTAGCGGGCAGGGGGAGGGCTACACCTTC

clone size: few
J gene: TRBJ1-2
V gene: TRBV24-1
D gene: -
CDR3 protein: CATSSTGAYGYTF
CDR3 DNA: TGTGCCACCAGTTCAACAGGCGCCTATGGCTACACCTTC

clone size: few
J gene: TRBJ1-5
V gene: TRBV3-1
D gene: -
CDR3 protein: CASSQGGRDQPQHF
CDR3 DNA: TGTGCCAGCAGCCAAGGAGGGAGGGATCAGCCCCAGCATTTT

clone size: -
J gene: TRBJ2-1
V gene: TRBV19
D gene: TRBD2
CDR3 protein: CASSILPSGSLNEQFF
CDR3 DNA: TGTGCCAGTAGTATTCTCCCTAGCGGGAGTCTCAATGAGCAGTTCTTC

clone size: -
J gene: TRBJ2-2
V gene: TRBV20-1
D gene: -
CDR3 protein: CSATDTGELFF
CDR3 DNA: TGCAGTGCTACCGACACCGGGGAGCTGTTTTTT

clone size: few
J gene: TRBJ2-3
V gene: TRBV12-3/TRBV12-4
D gene: TRBD2
CDR3 protein: CASSILAGVPGDTQYF
CDR3 DNA: TGTGCCAGCAGTATCTTAGCGGGAGTCCCCGGGGATACGCAGTATTTT

clone size: -
J gene: TRBJ2-1
V gene: TRBV6-2/TRBV6-3
D gene: TRBD2
CDR3 protein: CASSPIGGAQYNEQFF
CDR3 DNA: TGTGCCAGCAGCCCTATCGGGGGGGCGCAATACAATGAGCAGTTCTTC

clone size: few
J gene: TRBJ2-4
V gene: TRBV19
D gene: TRBD2
CDR3 protein: CASSSRTSGRGNIQYF
CDR3 DNA: TGTGCCAGTAGTTCCCGGACTAGCGGGAGAGGGAACATTCAGTACTTC

clone size: -
J gene: TRBJ1-5
V gene: TRBV3-1
D gene: TRBD1
CDR3 protein: CASSHHGQGDQPQHF
CDR3 DNA: TGTGCCAGCAGCCATCATGGACAGGGGGATCAGCCCCAGCATTTT

clone size: -
J gene: TRBJ2-3
V gene: TRBV11-3
D gene: TRBD2
CDR3 protein: CASSLGIPGTSGITDTQYF
CDR3 DNA: TGTGCCAGCAGCTTAGGAATACCGGGGACTAGCGGGATCACAGATACGCAGTATTTT

clone size: -
J gene: TRBJ2-1
V gene: TRBV12-3/TRBV12-4
D gene: TRBD2
CDR3 protein: CATRETGTSGGNEQFF
CDR3 DNA: TGTGCCACCAGGGAAACCGGGACTAGCGGGGGCAATGAGCAGTTCTTC

clone size: -
J gene: TRBJ1-5
V gene: TRBV15
D gene: -
CDR3 protein: CATSRDLGAGQPQHF
CDR3 DNA: TGTGCCACCAGCAGAGATTTGGGGGCAGGTCAGCCCCAGCATTTT

clone size: -
J gene: TRBJ1-5
V gene: TRBV7-2
D gene: -
CDR3 protein: CASSLAGGSSNQPQHF
CDR3 DNA: TGTGCCAGCAGCTTAGCGGGGGGTTCGAGCAATCAGCCCCAGCATTTT

clone size: few
J gene: TRBJ1-2
V gene: TRBV4-2
D gene: TRBD1
CDR3 protein: CASSQRGGGQGSISYGYTF
CDR3 DNA: TGTGCCAGCAGCCAACGAGGAGGGGGACAGGGATCAATTTCCTATGGCTACACCTTC

clone size: few
J gene: TRBJ2-1
V gene: TRBV7-2
D gene: -
CDR3 protein: CASSSRRNYNEQFF
CDR3 DNA: TGTGCCAGCAGCTCCAGACGCAACTACAATGAGCAGTTCTTC

clone size: few
J gene: TRBJ2-6
V gene: TRBV19
D gene: -
CDR3 protein: CASSIRQGLSNVLTF
CDR3 DNA: TGTGCCAGTAGTATCCGCCAGGGTTTGAGCAACGTCCTGACTTTC

clone size: few
J gene: TRBJ2-1
V gene: TRBV7-2
D gene: TRBD2
CDR3 protein: CASSLVRLAAYNEQFF
CDR3 DNA: TGTGCCAGCAGCTTAGTCCGACTAGCGGCCTACAATGAGCAGTTCTTC

clone size: few
J gene: TRBJ2-1
V gene: TRBV2
D gene: -
CDR3 protein: CASRVRDTSYSYNEQFF
CDR3 DNA: TGTGCCAGCAGGGTACGGGACACTTCTTACTCCTACAATGAGCAGTTCTTC

clone size: few
J gene: TRBJ1-4
V gene: TRBV7-6
D gene: -
CDR3 protein: CASSLGAGINEKLFF
CDR3 DNA: TGTGCCAGCAGCCTAGGGGCAGGAATTAATGAAAAACTGTTTTTT

clone size: -
J gene: TRBJ2-6
V gene: TRBV11-2
D gene: TRBD2
CDR3 protein: CASSLPTSRGDSGANVLTF
CDR3 DNA: TGTGCCAGCAGCTTACCGACTAGCCGGGGAGATTCTGGGGCCAACGTCCTGACTTTC

clone size: -
J gene: TRBJ2-4
V gene: TRBV7-2
D gene: -
CDR3 protein: CASSLARGIKNIQYF
CDR3 DNA: TGTGCCAGCAGCTTAGCTCGGGGGATCAAAAACATTCAGTACTTC

clone size: many
J gene: TRBJ2-6
V gene: TRBV7-2
D gene: TRBD1
CDR3 protein: CASSRQGSGANVLTF
CDR3 DNA: TGTGCCAGCAGCCGACAGGGGTCTGGGGCCAACGTCCTGACTTTC

clone size: many
J gene: TRBJ2-3
V gene: TRBV7-2
D gene: TRBD2
CDR3 protein: CASSLVGRVLAGGNGGTQYF
CDR3 DNA: TGTGCCAGCAGCTTAGTGGGCAGGGTGTTGGCGGGAGGCAACGGTGGAACGCAGTATTTT

clone size: -
J gene: TRBJ2-1
V gene: TRBV4-3
D gene: TRBD2
CDR3 protein: CASSYYTSGRVNEQFF
CDR3 DNA: TGCGCCAGCAGCTACTACACTAGCGGGAGGGTCAATGAGCAGTTCTTC

clone size: few
J gene: TRBJ2-7
V gene: TRBV11-2
D gene: -
CDR3 protein: CASSLEVSGEQYF
CDR3 DNA: TGTGCCAGCAGCTTAGAAGTATCGGGGGAGCAGTACTTC

clone size: -
J gene: TRBJ2-1
V gene: TRBV6-2/TRBV6-3
D gene: -
CDR3 protein: CASSYRQGRNEQFF
CDR3 DNA: TGTGCCAGCAGTTACAGGCAGGGTAGGAATGAGCAGTTCTTC

clone size: -
J gene: TRBJ2-1
V gene: TRBV6-2/TRBV6-3
D gene: -
CDR3 protein: CASSFGGSPYSEQFF
CDR3 DNA: TGTGCCAGCAGTTTCGGAGGGAGCCCTTATTCTGAGCAGTTCTTC

clone size: -
J gene: TRBJ1-6
V gene: TRBV25-1
D gene: -
CDR3 protein: CASSEFTGTHSPLHF
CDR3 DNA: TGTGCCAGCAGTGAGTTTACCGGGACACACTCACCCCTCCACTTT

clone size: many
J gene: TRBJ2-4
V gene: TRBV7-2
D gene: -
CDR3 protein: CASSLSGSTNIQYF
CDR3 DNA: TGTGCCAGCAGCTTATCCGGGAGTACGAACATTCAGTACTTC

clone size: few
J gene: TRBJ2-1
V gene: TRBV20-1
D gene: TRBD2
CDR3 protein: CSASPLNSGRPNEQFF
CDR3 DNA: TGCAGTGCTAGCCCTCTTAATAGCGGGAGGCCAAATGAGCAGTTCTTC

clone size: many
J gene: TRBJ2-1
V gene: TRBV12-3/TRBV12-4
D gene: -
CDR3 protein: CASSLGLHPTGEQFF
CDR3 DNA: TGTGCCAGCAGTTTGGGACTGCATCCTACGGGAGAGCAGTTCTTC

clone size: many
J gene: TRBJ1-2
V gene: TRBV6-5
D gene: TRBD1
CDR3 protein: CASSYGDRGGYGYTF
CDR3 DNA: TGTGCCAGCAGTTATGGGGACAGGGGAGGCTATGGCTACACCTTC

clone size: few
J gene: TRBJ2-7
V gene: TRBV12-3/TRBV12-4
D gene: TRBD2
CDR3 protein: CASSRSGRVYEQYF
CDR3 DNA: TGTGCCAGCAGTCGTTCCGGGAGGGTCTACGAGCAGTACTTC

clone size: -
J gene: TRBJ1-1
V gene: TRBV6-5
D gene: -
CDR3 protein: CASSFEGVGNTEAFF
CDR3 DNA: TGTGCCAGCAGTTTTGAGGGAGTAGGGAACACTGAAGCTTTCTTT

clone size: few
J gene: TRBJ2-3
V gene: TRBV7-2
D gene: -
CDR3 protein: CASSLGDSRPSRDTQYF
CDR3 DNA: TGTGCCAGCAGCTTAGGGGATTCGCGGCCATCGAGGGATACGCAGTATTTT

clone size: many
J gene: TRBJ1-5
V gene: TRBV6-1
D gene: TRBD1
CDR3 protein: CASSEARTGNQPQHF
CDR3 DNA: TGTGCCAGCAGTGAAGCGAGGACAGGGAATCAGCCCCAGCATTTT

clone size: few
J gene: TRBJ2-1
V gene: TRBV6-1
D gene: -
CDR3 protein: CASSADAASYNEQFF
CDR3 DNA: TGTGCCAGCAGTGCGGATGCGGCGTCCTACAATGAGCAGTTCTTC

clone size: many
J gene: TRBJ2-1
V gene: TRBV7-2
D gene: -
CDR3 protein: CASSPRLAGNEQFF
CDR3 DNA: TGTGCCAGCAGCCCGCGTTTAGCTGGGAATGAGCAGTTCTTC

clone size: many
J gene: TRBJ2-5
V gene: TRBV7-6
D gene: TRBD1
CDR3 protein: CASSRQGAKNQETQYF
CDR3 DNA: TGTGCCAGCAGCCGACAGGGGGCTAAAAACCAAGAGACCCAGTACTTC

clone size: many
J gene: TRBJ1-1
V gene: TRBV7-2
D gene: TRBD1
CDR3 protein: CASSLDRDRVAEAFF
CDR3 DNA: TGTGCCAGCAGCTTAGACCGGGACAGGGTCGCTGAAGCTTTCTTT

clone size: few
J gene: TRBJ2-3
V gene: TRBV4-1
D gene: -
CDR3 protein: CASSQDPHGTQYF
CDR3 DNA: TGCGCCAGCAGCCAAGATCCCCACGGTACGCAGTATTTT

clone size: few
J gene: TRBJ2-5
V gene: TRBV18
D gene: -
CDR3 protein: CASSPPYRRSETQYF
CDR3 DNA: TGTGCCAGCTCACCACCTTATCGACGGTCAGAGACCCAGTACTTC

clone size: few
J gene: TRBJ2-3
V gene: TRBV20-1
D gene: -
CDR3 protein: CSASWGDTQYF
CDR3 DNA: TGCAGTGCTAGCTGGGGGGATACGCAGTATTTT

clone size: few
J gene: TRBJ1-6
V gene: TRBV6-2/TRBV6-3
D gene: -
CDR3 protein: CASTPGRVGSPLHF
CDR3 DNA: TGTGCCAGCACCCCTGGCAGGGTTGGTTCACCCCTCCACTTT

clone size: few
J gene: TRBJ2-1
V gene: TRBV7-9
D gene: TRBD1
CDR3 protein: CASSPRTGEGNEQFF
CDR3 DNA: TGTGCCAGCAGCCCCCGGACAGGGGAGGGAAATGAGCAGTTCTTC

clone size: -
J gene: TRBJ2-1
V gene: TRBV24-1
D gene: -
CDR3 protein: CATSDLGAGQQFF
CDR3 DNA: TGTGCCACCAGTGATTTAGGCGCGGGACAGCAGTTCTTC

clone size: many
J gene: TRBJ2-3
V gene: TRBV7-2
D gene: -
CDR3 protein: CASSLDVSTDTQYF
CDR3 DNA: TGTGCCAGCAGCTTGGACGTTAGCACAGATACGCAGTATTTT

clone size: many
J gene: TRBJ2-5
V gene: TRBV7-2
D gene: TRBD1
CDR3 protein: CASSRRTGARETQYF
CDR3 DNA: TGTGCCAGCAGCCGGCGGACAGGGGCGAGGGAGACCCAGTACTTC

clone size: -
J gene: TRBJ2-7
V gene: TRBV6-2/TRBV6-3
D gene: TRBD2
CDR3 protein: CASSSSKLAGGPDEQYF
CDR3 DNA: TGTGCCAGCAGTTCGAGTAAACTAGCGGGAGGGCCGGACGAGCAGTACTTC

clone size: -
J gene: TRBJ1-5
V gene: TRBV28
D gene: -
CDR3 protein: CASNMAGLSPNQPQHF
CDR3 DNA: TGTGCCAGCAATATGGCCGGACTCTCCCCGAATCAGCCCCAGCATTTT

clone size: -
J gene: TRBJ1-4
V gene: TRBV4-1
D gene: -
CDR3 protein: CASRALGENEKLFF
CDR3 DNA: TGCGCCAGCAGGGCATTGGGGGAAAATGAAAAACTGTTTTTT

clone size: -
J gene: TRBJ1-1
V gene: TRBV20-1
D gene: -
CDR3 protein: CSARGDREAFF
CDR3 DNA: TGCAGTGCTAGAGGAGACAGGGAAGCTTTCTTT

clone size: many
J gene: TRBJ1-5
V gene: TRBV7-2
D gene: -
CDR3 protein: CASSLGLNNQPQHF
CDR3 DNA: TGTGCCAGCAGCTTGGGACTCAACAATCAGCCCCAGCATTTT